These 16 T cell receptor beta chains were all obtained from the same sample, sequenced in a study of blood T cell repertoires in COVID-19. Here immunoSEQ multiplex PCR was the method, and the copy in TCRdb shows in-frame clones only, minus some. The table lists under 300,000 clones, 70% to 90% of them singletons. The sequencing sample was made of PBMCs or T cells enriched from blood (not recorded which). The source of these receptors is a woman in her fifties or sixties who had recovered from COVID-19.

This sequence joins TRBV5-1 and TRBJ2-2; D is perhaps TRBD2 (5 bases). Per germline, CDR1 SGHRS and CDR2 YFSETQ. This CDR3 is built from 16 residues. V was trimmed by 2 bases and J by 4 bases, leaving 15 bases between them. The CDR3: CASSFGGAALTGELFF. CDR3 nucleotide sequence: TGCGCCAGCAGCTTTGGAGGAGCAGCGCTCACCGGGGAGCTGTTTTTT.

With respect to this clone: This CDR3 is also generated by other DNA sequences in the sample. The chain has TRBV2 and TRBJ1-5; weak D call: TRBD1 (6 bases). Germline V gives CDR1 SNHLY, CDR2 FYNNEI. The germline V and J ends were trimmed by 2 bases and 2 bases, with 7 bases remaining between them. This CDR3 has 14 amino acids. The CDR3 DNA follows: TGTGCCAGCAGTGAAAGACAGGGCAATCAGCCCCAGCATTTT. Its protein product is CASSERQGNQPQHF.

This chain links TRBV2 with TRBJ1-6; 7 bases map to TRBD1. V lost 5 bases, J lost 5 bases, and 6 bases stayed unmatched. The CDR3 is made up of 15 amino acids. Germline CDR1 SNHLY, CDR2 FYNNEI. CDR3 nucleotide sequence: TGTGCCAGCAGTTTCCAGGACAGGAATAATTCACCCCTCCACTTT. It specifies CASSFQDRNNSPLHF.

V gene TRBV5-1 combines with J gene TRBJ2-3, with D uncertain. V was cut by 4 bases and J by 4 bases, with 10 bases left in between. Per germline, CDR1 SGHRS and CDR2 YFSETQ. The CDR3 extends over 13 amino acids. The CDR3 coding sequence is TGCGCCAGCAGCCCTTCTAACTCAGATACGCAGTATTTT. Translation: CASSPSNSDTQYF.

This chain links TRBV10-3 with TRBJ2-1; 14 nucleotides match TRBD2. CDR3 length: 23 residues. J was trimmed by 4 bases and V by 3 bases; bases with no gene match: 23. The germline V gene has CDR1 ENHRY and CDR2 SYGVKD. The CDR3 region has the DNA TGTGCCATCAGTGACCCCATAGGGACTAGCGGGAGTACAGACCCCAGGCCATACAATGAGCAGTTCTTC. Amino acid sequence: CAISDPIGTSGSTDPRPYNEQFF.

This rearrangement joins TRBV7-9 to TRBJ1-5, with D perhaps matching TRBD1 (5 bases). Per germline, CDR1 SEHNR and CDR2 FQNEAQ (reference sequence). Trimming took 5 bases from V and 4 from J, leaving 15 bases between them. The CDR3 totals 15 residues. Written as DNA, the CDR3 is TGTGCCAGCAGCCACTCTTCAGGGATTAATCAGCCCCAGCATTTT. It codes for CASSHSSGINQPQHF.

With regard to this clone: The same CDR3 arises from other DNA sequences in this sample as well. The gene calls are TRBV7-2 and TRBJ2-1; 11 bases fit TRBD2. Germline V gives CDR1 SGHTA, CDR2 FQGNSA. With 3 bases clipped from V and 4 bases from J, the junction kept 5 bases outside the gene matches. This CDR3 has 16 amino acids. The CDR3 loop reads CASSLVGTSGYNEQFF. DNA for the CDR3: TGTGCCAGCAGCTTGGTTGGGACTAGCGGTTACAATGAGCAGTTCTTC.

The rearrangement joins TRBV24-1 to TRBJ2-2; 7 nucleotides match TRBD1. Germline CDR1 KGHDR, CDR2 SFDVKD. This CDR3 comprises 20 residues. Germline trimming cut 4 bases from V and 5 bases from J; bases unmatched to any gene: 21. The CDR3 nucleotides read TGTGCCACCAGTGACAACTTGGGTAACACAGGGGTCCCGAGGACCGGGGAGCTGTTTTTT. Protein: CATSDNLGNTGVPRTGELFF.

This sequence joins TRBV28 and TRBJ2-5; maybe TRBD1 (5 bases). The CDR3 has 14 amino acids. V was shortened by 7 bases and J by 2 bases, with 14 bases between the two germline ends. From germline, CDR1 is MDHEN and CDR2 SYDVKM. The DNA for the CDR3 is TGTGCCAGCACTCGAAGGGGTCCTCAAGAGACCCAGTACTTC. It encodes CASTRRGPQETQYF.

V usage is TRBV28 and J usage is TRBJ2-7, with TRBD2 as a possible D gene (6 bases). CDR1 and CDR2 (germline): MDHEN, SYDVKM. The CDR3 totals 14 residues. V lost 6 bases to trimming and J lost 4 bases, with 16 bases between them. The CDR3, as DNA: TGTGCCAGCAGGGGGGGTTACGATCCATACGAGCAGTACTTC. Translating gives CASRGGYDPYEQYF.

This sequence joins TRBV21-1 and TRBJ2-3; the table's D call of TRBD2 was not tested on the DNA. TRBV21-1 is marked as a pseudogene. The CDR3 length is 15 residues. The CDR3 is CASSKGEGSTDTQYF. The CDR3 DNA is TGTGCCAGCAGCAAAGGGGAGGGGTCCACAGATACGCAGTATTTT.

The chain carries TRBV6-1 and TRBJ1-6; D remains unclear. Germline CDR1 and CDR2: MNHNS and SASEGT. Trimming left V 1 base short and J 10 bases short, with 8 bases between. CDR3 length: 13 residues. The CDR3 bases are TGTGCCAGCAGTGAAGGGTTTCGGTCACCCCTCCACTTT. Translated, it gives CASSEGFRSPLHF.

The chain's CDR3 is CATQGFSYEQYF. The CDR3 nucleotides are TGTGCCACTCAGGGATTCTCCTACGAGCAGTACTTC. This chain uses TRBV19 with TRBJ2-7; D may be TRBD1 (5 bases). The CDR3 is made up of 12 amino acids. Germline V gene data show CDR1 as LNHDA and CDR2 as SQIVND (reference sequence). Trimming took 10 bases from V and 0 from J, leaving 10 bases between them.

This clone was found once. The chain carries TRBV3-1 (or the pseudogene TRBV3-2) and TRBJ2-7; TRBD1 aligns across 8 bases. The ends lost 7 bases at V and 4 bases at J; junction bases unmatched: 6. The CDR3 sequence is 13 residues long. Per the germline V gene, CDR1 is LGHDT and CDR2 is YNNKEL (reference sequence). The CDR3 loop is CASTGTGLYEQYF. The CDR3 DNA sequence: TGTGCCAGCACCGGGACAGGTTTATACGAGCAGTACTTC.

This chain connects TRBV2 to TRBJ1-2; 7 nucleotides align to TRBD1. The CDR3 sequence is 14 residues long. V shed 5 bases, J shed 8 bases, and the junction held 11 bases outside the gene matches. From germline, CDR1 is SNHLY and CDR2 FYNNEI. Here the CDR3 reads CASSPRPQGGGYTF. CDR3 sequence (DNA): TGTGCCAGCAGTCCTCGGCCGCAGGGGGGCGGCTACACCTTC.

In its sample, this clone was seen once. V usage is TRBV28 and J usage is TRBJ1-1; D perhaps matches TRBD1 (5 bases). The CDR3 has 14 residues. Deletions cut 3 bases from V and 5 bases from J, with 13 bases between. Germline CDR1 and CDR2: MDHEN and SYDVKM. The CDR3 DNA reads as TGTGCCAGCAGTTTTCTGGGGCCCTCAACTGAAGCTTTCTTT. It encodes CASSFLGPSTEAFF. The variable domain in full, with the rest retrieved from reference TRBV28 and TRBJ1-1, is DVKVTQSSRYLVKRTGEKVFLECVQDMDHENMFWYRQDPGLGLRLIYFSYDVKMKEKGDIPEGYSVSREKKERFSLILESASTNQTSMYLCASSFLGPSTEAFFGQGTRLTVV.